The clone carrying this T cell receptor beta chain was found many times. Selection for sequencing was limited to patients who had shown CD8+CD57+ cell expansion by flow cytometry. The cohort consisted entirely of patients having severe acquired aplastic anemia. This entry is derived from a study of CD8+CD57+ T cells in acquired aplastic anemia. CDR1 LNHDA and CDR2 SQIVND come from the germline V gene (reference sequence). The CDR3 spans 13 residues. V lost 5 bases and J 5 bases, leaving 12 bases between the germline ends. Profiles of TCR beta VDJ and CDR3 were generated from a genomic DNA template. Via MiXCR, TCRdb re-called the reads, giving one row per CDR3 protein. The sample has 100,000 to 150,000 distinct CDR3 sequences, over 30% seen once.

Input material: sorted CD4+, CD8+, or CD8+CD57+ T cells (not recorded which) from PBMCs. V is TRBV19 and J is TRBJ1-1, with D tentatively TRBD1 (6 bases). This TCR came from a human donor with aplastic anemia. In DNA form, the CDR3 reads TGTGCCAGTAGTTCCAGGGGAAGTACTGAAGCTTTCTTT. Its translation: CASSSRGSTEAFF.